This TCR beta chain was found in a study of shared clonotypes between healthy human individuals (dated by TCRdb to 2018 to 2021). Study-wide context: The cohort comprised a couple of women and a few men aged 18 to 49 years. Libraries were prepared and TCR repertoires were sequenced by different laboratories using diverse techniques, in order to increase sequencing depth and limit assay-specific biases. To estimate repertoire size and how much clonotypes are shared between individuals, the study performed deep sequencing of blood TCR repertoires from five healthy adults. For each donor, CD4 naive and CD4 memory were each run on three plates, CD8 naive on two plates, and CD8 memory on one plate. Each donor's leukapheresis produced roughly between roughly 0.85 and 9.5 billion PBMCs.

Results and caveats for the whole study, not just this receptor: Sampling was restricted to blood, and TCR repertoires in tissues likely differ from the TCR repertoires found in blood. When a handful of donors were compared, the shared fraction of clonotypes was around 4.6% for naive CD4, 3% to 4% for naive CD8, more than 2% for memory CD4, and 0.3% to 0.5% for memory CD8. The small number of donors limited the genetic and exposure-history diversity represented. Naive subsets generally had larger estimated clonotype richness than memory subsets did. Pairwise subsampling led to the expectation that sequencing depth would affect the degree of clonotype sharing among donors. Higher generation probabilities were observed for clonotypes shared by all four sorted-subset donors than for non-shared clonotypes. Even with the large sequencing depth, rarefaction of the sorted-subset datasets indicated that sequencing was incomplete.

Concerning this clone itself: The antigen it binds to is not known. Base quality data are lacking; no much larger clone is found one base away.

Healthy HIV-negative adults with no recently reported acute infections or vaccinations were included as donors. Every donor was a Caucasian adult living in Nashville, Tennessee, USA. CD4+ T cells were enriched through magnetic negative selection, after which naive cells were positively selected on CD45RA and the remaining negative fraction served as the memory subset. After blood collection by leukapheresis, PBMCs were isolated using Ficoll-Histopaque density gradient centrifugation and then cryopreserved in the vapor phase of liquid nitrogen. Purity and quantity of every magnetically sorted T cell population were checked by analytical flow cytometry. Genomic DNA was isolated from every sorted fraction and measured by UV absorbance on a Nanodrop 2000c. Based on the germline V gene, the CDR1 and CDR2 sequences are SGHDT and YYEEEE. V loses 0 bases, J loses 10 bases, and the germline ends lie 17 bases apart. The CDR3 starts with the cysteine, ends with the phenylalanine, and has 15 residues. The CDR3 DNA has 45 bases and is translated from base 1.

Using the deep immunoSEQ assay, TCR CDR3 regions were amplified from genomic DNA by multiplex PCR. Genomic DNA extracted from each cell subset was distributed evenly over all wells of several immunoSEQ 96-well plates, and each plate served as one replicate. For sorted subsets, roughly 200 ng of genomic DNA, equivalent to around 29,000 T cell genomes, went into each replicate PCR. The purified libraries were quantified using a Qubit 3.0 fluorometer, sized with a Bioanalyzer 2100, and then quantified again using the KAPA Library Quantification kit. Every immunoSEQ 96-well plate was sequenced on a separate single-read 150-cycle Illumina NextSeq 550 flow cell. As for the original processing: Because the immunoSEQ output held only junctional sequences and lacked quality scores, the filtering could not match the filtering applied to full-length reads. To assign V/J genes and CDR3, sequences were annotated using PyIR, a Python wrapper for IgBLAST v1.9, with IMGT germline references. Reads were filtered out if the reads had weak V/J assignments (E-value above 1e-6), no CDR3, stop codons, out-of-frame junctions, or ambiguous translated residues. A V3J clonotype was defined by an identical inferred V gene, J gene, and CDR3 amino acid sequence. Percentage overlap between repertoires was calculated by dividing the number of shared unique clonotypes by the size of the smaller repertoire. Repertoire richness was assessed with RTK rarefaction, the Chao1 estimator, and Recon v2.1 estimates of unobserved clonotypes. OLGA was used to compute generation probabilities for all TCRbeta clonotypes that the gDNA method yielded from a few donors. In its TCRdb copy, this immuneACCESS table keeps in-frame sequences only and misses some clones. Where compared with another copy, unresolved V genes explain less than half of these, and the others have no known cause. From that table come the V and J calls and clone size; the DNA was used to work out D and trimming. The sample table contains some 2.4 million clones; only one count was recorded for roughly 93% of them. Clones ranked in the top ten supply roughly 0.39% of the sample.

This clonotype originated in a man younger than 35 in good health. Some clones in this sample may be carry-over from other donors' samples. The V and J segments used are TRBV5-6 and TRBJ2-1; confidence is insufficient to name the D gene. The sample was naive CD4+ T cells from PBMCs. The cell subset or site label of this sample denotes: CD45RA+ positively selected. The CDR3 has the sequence CASSLAGLGRKEQFF. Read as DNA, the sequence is TGTGCCAGCAGCTTGGCCGGTCTGGGTAGGAAAGAGCAGTTCTTC.